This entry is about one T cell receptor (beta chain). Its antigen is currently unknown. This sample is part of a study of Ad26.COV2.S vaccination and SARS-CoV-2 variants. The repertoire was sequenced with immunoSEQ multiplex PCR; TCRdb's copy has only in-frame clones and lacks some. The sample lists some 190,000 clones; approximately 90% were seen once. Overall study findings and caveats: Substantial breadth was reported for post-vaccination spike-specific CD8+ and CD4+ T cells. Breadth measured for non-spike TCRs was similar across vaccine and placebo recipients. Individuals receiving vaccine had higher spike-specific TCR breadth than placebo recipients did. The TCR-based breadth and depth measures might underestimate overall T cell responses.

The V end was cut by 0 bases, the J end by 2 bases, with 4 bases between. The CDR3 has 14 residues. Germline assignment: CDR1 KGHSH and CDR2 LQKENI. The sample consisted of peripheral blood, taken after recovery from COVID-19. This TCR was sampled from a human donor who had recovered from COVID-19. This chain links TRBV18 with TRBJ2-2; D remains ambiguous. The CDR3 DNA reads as TGTGCCAGCTCACCACCGCGAAACACCGGGGAGCTGTTTTTT. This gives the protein CASSPPRNTGELFF.